The rows below give T cell receptor beta chains drawn from one sample of a study of spatial heterogeneity in lung cancer. TCRdb reanalysed the 5' RACE reads using MiXCR and keeps one entry per CDR3 protein. The repertoire holds about 90,000 distinct CDR3 sequences, around 10% seen once, with about 7% in the top ten. This sample comprised PBMCs, obtained at surgery. Every receptor here comes from a male donor with early-stage non-small cell lung cancer. Both conserved end residues are part of each CDR3. Rows give clone size only sometimes, using once, few, many, or a class for an expanded clone.

clone size	CDR3 length	J gene	V gene	CDR3 protein
.	11	TRBJ2-5	TRBV24-1	CATSVGETQYF
.	14	TRBJ2-1	TRBV28	CASSLRRMYNEQFF
few	16	TRBJ2-7	TRBV5-1	CASSLYRGNERNEQYF
.	14	TRBJ2-7	TRBV28	CASSFMGQGYEQYF
few	14	TRBJ2-5	TRBV18	CASSPQEGQETQYF
many	15	TRBJ2-5	TRBV3-1	CASSQVGIVQETQYF
few	13	TRBJ1-1	TRBV7-3	CASSPTPNTEAFF
.	14	TRBJ2-4	TRBV9	CASSVGQGASIQYF
many	16	TRBJ2-7	TRBV7-3	CASSPSGAGAGDEQYF
many	12	TRBJ1-5	TRBV28	CASKSLGQPQHF
few	14	TRBJ2-1	TRBV29-1	CSGRAGETYNEQFF
many	12	TRBJ2-7	TRBV29-1	CSVGTGFYEQYF
many	16	TRBJ2-1	TRBV19	CASSIAPSLVYNEQFF
few	14	TRBJ2-1	TRBV29-1	CSVARTGGPNEQFF
few	14	TRBJ1-5	TRBV24-1	CATSEGHSNQPQHF
few	13	TRBJ2-7	TRBV10-3	CAIAAGGPYEQYF
few	12	TRBJ1-1	TRBV29-1	CSVAGTSTEAFF
.	16	TRBJ2-3	TRBV10-2	CASSEEGLAGAGTQYF
.	16	TRBJ2-1	TRBV2	CASSGLLAGGPNEQFF
many	13	TRBJ2-2	TRBV12-3/TRBV12-4	CASSSQDSGELFF
few	12	TRBJ2-7	TRBV2	CASSTRSYEQYF
.	13	TRBJ1-5	TRBV9	CASSRDGYQPQHF
.	14	TRBJ2-2	TRBV29-1	CSGRQGASTGELFF
few	16	TRBJ2-3	TRBV20-1	CSARDRASGSTDTQYF
few	14	TRBJ1-6	TRBV30	CAWSTSPYNSPLHF
many	14	TRBJ2-2	TRBV7-3	CASSPTGGTGELFF
few	12	TRBJ2-5	TRBV29-1	CSGGQGQETQYF
many	14	TRBJ1-5	TRBV12-3/TRBV12-4	CASSLAASNQPQHF
many	14	TRBJ1-4	TRBV7-9	CASSTGQGNEKLFF
few	14	TRBJ2-5	TRBV2	CASSPEGRGDAQYF
few	14	TRBJ2-3	TRBV7-2	CASSPRRTGDTQYF
many	16	TRBJ2-2	TRBV4-2	CASSQVSRLATGELFF
few	15	TRBJ2-1	TRBV27	CASRPGTGSYNEQFF
many	14	TRBJ1-2	TRBV7-2	CASSSRDRAHGYTF
few	15	TRBJ1-2	TRBV7-2	CASSLAGQGIYGYTF
.	16	TRBJ2-5	TRBV4-3	CASSQGIPGGLETQYF
.	16	TRBJ2-1	TRBV5-1	CASSHDRTVLGTEQFF
.	14	TRBJ2-5	TRBV11-3	CASSLGPEQETQYF
few	14	TRBJ2-1	TRBV19	CASSPRGGGGEQFF
few	15	TRBJ2-7	TRBV9	CASSLGTSGLYEQYF
.	16	TRBJ2-1	TRBV5-1	CASSWTLTSGSDEQFF
few	15	TRBJ2-3	TRBV20-1	CSALAASGSLDTQYF
few	15	TRBJ1-5	TRBV7-2	CASSLGQGFNQPQHF
.	16	TRBJ1-4	TRBV28	CASGSRALSTNEKLFF
few	16	TRBJ2-5	TRBV7-2	CASSLEGTISGETQYF
few	13	TRBJ2-5	TRBV7-3	CASSQGKRETQYF
.	15	TRBJ2-5	TRBV5-1	CASSFTSGTLETQYF
.	15	TRBJ2-7	TRBV28	CASSLTLLDGYEQYF
.	12	TRBJ1-4	TRBV20-1	CSAPDVGEKLFF
many	14	TRBJ2-2	TRBV9	CASSGTTNTGELFF
many	13	TRBJ1-1	TRBV29-1	CSVGTGVNTEAFF
few	13	TRBJ2-1	TRBV7-2	CASSLNGGNEQFF
many	15	TRBJ2-7	TRBV6-1	CASSEQAGGSYEQYF